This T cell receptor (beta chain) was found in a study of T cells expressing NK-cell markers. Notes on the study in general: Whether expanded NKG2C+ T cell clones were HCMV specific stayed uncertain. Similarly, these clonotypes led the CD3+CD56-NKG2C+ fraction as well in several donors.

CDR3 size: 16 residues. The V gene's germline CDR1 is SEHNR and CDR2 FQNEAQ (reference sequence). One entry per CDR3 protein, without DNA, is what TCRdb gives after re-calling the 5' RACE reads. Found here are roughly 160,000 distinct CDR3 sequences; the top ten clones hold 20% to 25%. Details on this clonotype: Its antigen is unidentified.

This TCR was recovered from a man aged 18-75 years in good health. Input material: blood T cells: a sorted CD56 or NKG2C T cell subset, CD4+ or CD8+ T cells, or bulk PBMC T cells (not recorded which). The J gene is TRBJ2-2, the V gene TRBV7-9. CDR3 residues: CASSSPRDTNTGELFF.